This is a list of T cell receptor beta chains from one sample in a study of T cell repertoires in ileal Crohn's disease. Libraries were prepared by immunoSEQ multiplex PCR; TCRdb keeps only in-frame clonotypes and omits some of them. The sample contains 25,000 to 30,000 clones, about four fifths of which appear only once. What was sequenced was ileal tissue. The source is an adult with Crohn's disease. Each CDR3 is given with its conserved first and last residue.

v_gene	j_gene	CDR3aa
TRBV6-4	TRBJ1-1	CASSDNMNTEAFF
TRBV5-6	TRBJ1-2	CASSLGDSGYYGYTF
TRBV6-1	TRBJ2-4	CASRRRGGLNIQYF
TRBV5-1	TRBJ1-6	CASSEVTGTNSPLHF
TRBV4-1	TRBJ2-3	CASSPGDSNTDTQYF
TRBV29-1	TRBJ2-7	CSVGSGGHYEQYF
TRBV7-2	TRBJ2-7	CASSLEAGSSYEQYF
TRBV18	TRBJ2-2	CASSRSSMGAGTGELFF
TRBV9	TRBJ2-1	CASSRSGRDYNEQFF
TRBV30	TRBJ1-2	CAWGTPRGVYTF
TRBV20-1	TRBJ2-7	CSAKIEYEQYF
TRBV6-6	TRBJ1-1	CASRDTGGAYTEAFF
TRBV29-1	TRBJ2-1	CSVVRENEQFF
TRBV5-1	TRBJ2-2	CASTLSGVDANTGELFF
TRBV5-1	TRBJ1-2	CASSLAQGAGGYTF
TRBV10-3	TRBJ2-7	CAISGTGGPYF
TRBV6-4	TRBJ2-3	CASSRTGETDTQYF
TRBV6-6	TRBJ2-1	CASSYRLYNEQFF
TRBV5-1	TRBJ1-1	CASSLGVEGAEAFF
TRBV19	TRBJ2-5	CASTGGKQETQYF
TRBV6-5	TRBJ2-1	CASSREDTDYNEQFF
TRBV5-6	TRBJ1-2	CASSLWGTGKTELSYTF
TRBV7-2	TRBJ2-7	CASRSRGLYEQYF
TRBV18	TRBJ1-2	CASRELYGYTF
TRBV6-5	TRBJ1-2	CASSYRGQAVDVYTF
TRBV9	TRBJ1-2	CASSVEPGGKGTF
TRBV19	TRBJ1-6	CASSTSDSGNSPLHF
TRBV7-9	TRBJ1-1	CASSFRTGINTEAFF